This TCR beta chain is drawn from a study of regulatory T cells in long-lasting Graves disease. According to the study, TCR beta libraries were built with iRepertoire HTBI primers and CDR3-region Arm-PCR. One entry per CDR3 protein, called by TCRdb with MiXCR from the multiplex PCR reads. Among about 440,000 distinct CDR3 sequences listed, approximately 15% were seen once. Time point here: newly diagnosed GD, antithyroid drugs for less than 3 months. Isolated PBMC RNA provided the starting material for the TCR library. Study results and limitations: Preferential use of TRBV28, TRBJ1-2 and TRBJ2-5 was seen in persistent disease. Newly diagnosed Graves' patients exceeded persistent ones in TCR diversity.

This clonotype was recorded many times. Its antigen is unidentified. J lost 3 bases, V lost 0 bases, and 1 base had no gene match. CDR1 is DFQATT and CDR2 is SNEGSKA in the germline V gene (reference sequence). This CDR3 comprises 15 residues. In addition, the sample was reused for a study of T cells in Graves' hyperthyroidism and ophthalmopathy. Per that study: Pregnant or lactating patients were excluded, as were those with uncontrolled infection or other autoimmune disease. Most thyroid clonotypes with frequency above 0.001 were detected in blood.

This chain uses TRBV20-1 with TRBJ2-7, with 14 bases lining up with TRBD2. This sequence was found in a woman between 25 and 40 years old with Graves disease. The specimen comprised peripheral blood mononuclear cells (PBMCs), sampled at new diagnosis, from a patient treated with antithyroid drugs. This CDR3 is CSARDGTSGSYEQYF. In DNA form, the CDR3 reads TGCAGTGCTAGAGATGGGACTAGCGGGAGCTACGAGCAGTACTTC.